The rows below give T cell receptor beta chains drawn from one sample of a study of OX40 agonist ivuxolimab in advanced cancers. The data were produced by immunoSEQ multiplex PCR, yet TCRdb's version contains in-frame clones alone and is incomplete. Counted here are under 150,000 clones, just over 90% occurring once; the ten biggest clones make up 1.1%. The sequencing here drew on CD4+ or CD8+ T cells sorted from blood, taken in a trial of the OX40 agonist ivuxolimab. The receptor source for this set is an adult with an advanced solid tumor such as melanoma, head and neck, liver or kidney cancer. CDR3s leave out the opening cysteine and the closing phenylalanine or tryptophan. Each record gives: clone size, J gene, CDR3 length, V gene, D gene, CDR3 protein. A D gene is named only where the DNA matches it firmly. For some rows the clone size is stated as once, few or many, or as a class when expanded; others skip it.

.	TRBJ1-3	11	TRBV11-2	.	ASSSSSGNTIY
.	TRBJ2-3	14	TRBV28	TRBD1	ASGRTGTASTDTQY
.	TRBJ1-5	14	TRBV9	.	ASSVGVGTDNQPQH
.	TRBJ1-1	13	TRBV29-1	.	SVEDWNRAATEAF
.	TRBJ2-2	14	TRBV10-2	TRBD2	ASSESRLAGVGELF
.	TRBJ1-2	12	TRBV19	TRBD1	ASSGQGARYGYT
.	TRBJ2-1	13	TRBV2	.	ASSEWDVTYNEQF
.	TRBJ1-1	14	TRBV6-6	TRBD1	ASREQGLGMNTEAF
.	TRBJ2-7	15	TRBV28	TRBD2	ASSLETSGRSSYEQY
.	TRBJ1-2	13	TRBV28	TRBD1	ASSSDGQGNYGYT
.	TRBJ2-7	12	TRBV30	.	AWSSDRKRGEQY
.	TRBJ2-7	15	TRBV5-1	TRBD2	ASSSWGLAESSYEQY
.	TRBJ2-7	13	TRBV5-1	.	ASTPEAGHIYEQY
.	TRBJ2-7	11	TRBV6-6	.	ASSPLYTYEQY
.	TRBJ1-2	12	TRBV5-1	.	ASSPGAGGYGYT
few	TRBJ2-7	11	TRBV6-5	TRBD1	ASSRQGPYEQY
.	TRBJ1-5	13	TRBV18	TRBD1	ASASGTGGLQPQH
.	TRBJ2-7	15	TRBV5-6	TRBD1	ASSFTYRGRQTYEQY
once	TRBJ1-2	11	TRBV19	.	ASSIGQGAGYT
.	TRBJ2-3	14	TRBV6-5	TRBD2	ASRYGGTTRADTQY
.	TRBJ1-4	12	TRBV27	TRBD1	ASSLSGPGTGLI
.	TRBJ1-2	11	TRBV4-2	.	ASSQGYRDGYT
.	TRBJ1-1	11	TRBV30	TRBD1	AWYTGENTEAF
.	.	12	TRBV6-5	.	ASSPRGFSYEQY
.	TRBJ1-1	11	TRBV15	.	ATSREIRAEAF
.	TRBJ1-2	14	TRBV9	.	ASSVGSQGLNYGYT
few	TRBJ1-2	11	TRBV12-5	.	ASGLIVGRGYT
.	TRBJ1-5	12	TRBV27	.	ASSSGLGNQPQH
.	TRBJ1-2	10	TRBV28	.	ASSLWQGSYT